This T cell receptor (beta chain) was identified during a study of blood T cell repertoires in COVID-19. At the level of the study: Samples taken during acute and convalescent COVID-19 were collected in the United States, Italy and Spain.

Some clones are missing from TCRdb's copy, which holds only in-frame ones; the method was immunoSEQ multiplex PCR. The data show 170,000 or so clones, 84% seen once. Germline V gives CDR1 MGHRA, CDR2 YSYEKL. The CDR3 has 16 amino acids. J was trimmed by 7 bases and V by 4 bases; bases with no gene match: 11. The rearrangement links TRBV4-1 to TRBJ2-7; 12 bases fit TRBD2. This clonotype originated in a man younger than 30 with active or convalescent COVID-19. The sample taken for sequencing was peripheral blood. This CDR3 reads CASSPQGTSGSWEQYF. The CDR3, as DNA: TGCGCCAGCAGCCCTCAAGGGACTAGCGGGTCGTGGGAGCAGTACTTC.